This entry describes one T cell receptor (beta chain). These data come from a study of control samples from healthy donors and cancer patients. Trimming cost V 1 base and J 0 bases, with 8 bases left between them. Germline V lookup: CDR1 LGHDT, CDR2 YNNKEL (reference sequence). The CDR3 totals 15 residues. Method: immunoSEQ multiplex PCR; TCRdb's copy keeps in-frame clones and lacks some. The sample records roughly 130,000 clones, 80% to 95% being singletons. The chain is built from TRBV3-1 (or the pseudogene TRBV3-2) and TRBJ2-3, with no clear D. The sample was blood. The TCR was taken from a man younger than 35 in good health. CDR3 amino acids: CASSQGLLSTDTQYF. CDR3 coding DNA: TGTGCCAGCAGCCAAGGCCTATTGAGCACAGATACGCAGTATTTT.